These 20 T cell receptor beta chains originate from one sample sequenced in a study of shared clonotypes between healthy human individuals. Repertoires were generated with immunoSEQ multiplex PCR, while TCRdb's copy carries only in-frame clones and drops some. The sample records over 1.4 million clones, over 95% being singletons. The sequenced sample was naive CD4+ T cells sorted from blood. Stated subset: CD45RA+ positively selected. The receptors originated from a man younger than 40 in good health.

The chain's CDR3 is CASSVGYSGGSYNEQFF. CDR3 bases: TGTGCCAGCAGCGTAGGCTATAGCGGGGGATCCTACAATGAGCAGTTCTTC. The chain carries TRBV9 and TRBJ2-1; 9 bases agree with TRBD2. With 0 bases clipped from V and 1 base from J, the junction kept 5 bases outside the gene matches. This CDR3 spans 17 amino acids. Looked up from germline, CDR1 is SGDLS and CDR2 is YYNGEE.

The gene calls are TRBV6-1 and TRBJ2-7; weak D call: TRBD2 (6 bases). Germline V lookup: CDR1 MNHNS, CDR2 SASEGT. V lost 4 bases and J lost 6, with 10 bases in between. The CDR3 has 12 amino acids. CDR3 nucleotide sequence: TGTGCCAGCAGTGGGGGAGGTGGCGAGCAGTACTTC. The encoded protein is CASSGGGGEQYF.

This chain links TRBV2 with TRBJ1-2; D gene ambiguous. This CDR3 contains 13 residues. V lost 0 bases and J lost 8, with 10 bases in between. The germline V gene encodes CDR1 SNHLY and CDR2 FYNNEI. CDR3 sequence (DNA): TGTGCCAGCAGTGAAGCGCGGAGTAGCGGCTACACCTTC. As protein: CASSEARSSGYTF.

The chain carries TRBV10-3 and TRBJ1-2, with 7 bases that match TRBD1. The V segment lost 2 bases and the J segment 7 bases; nucleotides outside the gene matches: 4. The V gene's germline CDR1 is ENHRY and CDR2 SYGVKD. This CDR3 region has 13 residues. The CDR3 is CAISEAGTAGYTF. The CDR3 nucleotides read TGTGCCATCAGTGAGGCCGGGACAGCTGGCTACACCTTC.

The chain uses TRBV7-9 and TRBJ1-5; tentatively, D is TRBD1 (5 bases). Germline CDR1 reads SEHNR; CDR2 reads FQNEAQ (reference sequence). Trimming stripped 3 bases from V and 0 bases from J, with 12 bases between. The CDR3 runs to 16 residues. CDR3 sequence reads: CASSFGVGGSNQPQHF. Here the CDR3 DNA reads TGTGCCAGCAGCTTCGGTGTCGGGGGTAGCAATCAGCCCCAGCATTTT.

This clone came up a few times. The chain recombines TRBV2 with TRBJ2-3, with unresolved D. The CDR3 sequence is 11 residues long. Trimming removed 8 bases from V and 2 bases from J, with 5 bases in between. The germline CDR1 and CDR2 sequences are SNHLY and FYNNEI. The CDR3 sequence is CASYITDTQYF. The CDR3 DNA reads as TGTGCCAGCTACATCACAGATACGCAGTATTTT.

This clone was found once. The V gene is TRBV29-1, the J gene TRBJ1-1; tentatively, D is TRBD1 (6 bases). This CDR3 contains 13 residues. CDR1 is SQVTM and CDR2 is ANQGSEA in the germline V gene. V gave up 8 bases and J gave up 8 bases, with 21 bases separating them. CDR3 region: CSTQGLYEGEAFF. The CDR3 DNA reads as TGCAGCACGCAGGGGCTCTATGAGGGAGAAGCTTTCTTT.

V gene TRBV19 combines with J gene TRBJ2-1; 8 nucleotides agree with TRBD1. CDR1 LNHDA and CDR2 SQIVND come from the germline V gene (reference sequence). This CDR3 has 16 residues. The ends lost 5 bases at V and 4 bases at J; junction bases unmatched: 10. This chain's CDR3 is CASSQSPGQGYNEQFF. For the CDR3, the DNA is TGTGCCAGTAGTCAATCACCCGGACAGGGTTACAATGAGCAGTTCTTC.

The chain has TRBV5-4 and TRBJ1-2, with D maybe TRBD1 (6 bases). This CDR3 is 14 amino acids long. The germline gives CDR1 SGHNT, CDR2 YYREEE (reference sequence). V shed 3 bases and J shed 5 bases, with 14 bases lying between them. The CDR3 is CASSSSGQAYGYTF. In nucleotides, the CDR3 is TGTGCCAGCAGCTCCTCGGGACAAGCTTATGGCTACACCTTC.

J is TRBJ2-1 and V is TRBV7-7; TRBD2 matches at 10 bases. Germline trimming cut 2 bases from V and 9 bases from J; bases unmatched to any gene: 10. CDR3 length: 16 residues. Germline V CDR1 and CDR2: SSHAT, FNYEAQ (reference sequence). CDR3: CASSLISGRPLGEQFF. CDR3 bases: TGTGCCAGCAGCTTAATTAGCGGGAGGCCACTCGGTGAGCAGTTCTTC. Using reference TRBV7-7 and TRBJ2-1 for the parts outside the CDR3, the full variable domain is GAGVSQSPRYKVTKRGQDVTLRCDPISSHATLYWYQQALGQGPEFLTYFNYEAQPDKSGLPSDRFSAERPEGSISTLTIQRTEQRDSAMYRCASSLISGRPLGEQFFGPGTRLTVL.

CDR3 residues: CASSGGGTDETQYF. In DNA, the CDR3 is TGCGCCAGCAGCGGTGGGGGGACAGATGAGACCCAGTACTTC. The chain employs TRBV5-1 and TRBJ2-5, with D maybe TRBD1 (7 bases). With 4 bases removed from V and 5 bases from J, the gap between germline ends came to 15 bases. The germline CDR1 and CDR2 sequences are SGHRS and YFSETQ. The CDR3 length is 14 residues.

The gene calls are TRBV5-1 and TRBJ2-5; 9 bases line up with TRBD1. The DNA end favors TRBJ2-7, so the J call may be wrong. Germline values: CDR1 SGHRS, CDR2 YFSETQ. The CDR3 sequence is 18 residues long. This chain's CDR3 is CASSRRTGQGQPSYEQYF. The CDR3 nucleotides are TGCGCCAGCAGCCGGAGAACGGGACAGGGCCAACCTTCCTACGAGCAGTACTTC.

As to this clone: The same CDR3 can be traced to other DNA sequences in this sample. The gene calls are TRBV9 and TRBJ2-2; D not certain. Trimming stripped 0 bases from V and 3 bases from J, with 6 bases between. Germline CDR1 reads SGDLS; CDR2 reads YYNGEE. CDR3 length: 14 residues. The CDR3 region is CASSVAGYTGELFF. CDR3 nucleotide sequence: TGTGCCAGCAGCGTAGCTGGGTACACCGGGGAGCTGTTTTTT. Together with reference TRBV9 and TRBJ2-2, the CDR3 gives the full variable domain: DSGVTQTPKHLITATGQRVTLRCSPRSGDLSVYWYQQSLDQGLQFLIQYYNGEERAKGNILERFSAQQFPDLHSELNLSSLELGDSALYFCASSVAGYTGELFFGEGSRLTVL.

There are a few counts of this clone. The identical CDR3 is also encoded by other nucleotide sequences in the sample. The chain combines TRBV5-1 with TRBJ2-7, with TRBD1 as a possible D gene (6 bases). The V end was cut by 0 bases, the J end by 2 bases, with 9 bases between. This CDR3 has 14 amino acids. Germline assignment: CDR1 SGHRS and CDR2 YFSETQ. The CDR3: CASSLVAGAYEQYF. CDR3 DNA: TGCGCCAGCAGCTTGGTGGCAGGGGCCTACGAGCAGTACTTC.

V is TRBV7-8 and J is TRBJ2-7, with 11 nucleotides matching TRBD2. Trimming took 0 bases from V and 2 from J; bases not matched to a gene: 9. The CDR3 has 18 residues. Germline-derived CDR1 and CDR2 are SGHVS and FQNEAQ. CDR3 in DNA: TGTGCCAGCAGCTTAGCTAGCGGGAGGGCCGCTAACGCCTACGAGCAGTACTTC. Protein: CASSLASGRAANAYEQYF. The full variable domain, in which reference TRBV7-8 and TRBJ2-7 provide the parts outside the CDR3, is GAGVSQSPRYKVAKRGQDVALRCDPISGHVSLFWYQQALGQGPEFLTYFQNEAQLDKSGLPSDRFFAERPEGSVSTLKIQRTQQEDSAVYLCASSLASGRAANAYEQYFGPGTRLTVT.

V usage is TRBV5-4 and J usage is TRBJ2-1; 7 nucleotides agree with TRBD2. J gave up 2 bases and V 2 bases, and 4 bases lay outside the gene matches. Germline loops: CDR1 SGHNT, CDR2 YYREEE (reference sequence). This CDR3 is built from 15 residues. Here the CDR3 reads CASSFSSGTYNEQFF. CDR3 coding DNA: TGTGCCAGCAGCTTTTCCAGCGGGACCTACAATGAGCAGTTCTTC.

Worth noting for this clone: Other DNA sequences from this sample encode an identical CDR3 as well. This chain connects TRBV10-2 to TRBJ1-3; unclear D gene. Germline loops: CDR1 WSHSY, CDR2 SAAADI. V lost 6 bases and J lost 0, with 12 bases in between. This CDR3 region has 15 residues. CDR3 DNA: TGCGCCAGCAGAGGCACGGGGAGCTCTGGAAACACCATATATTTT. It translates to CASRGTGSSGNTIYF.

This chain links TRBV11-2 with TRBJ2-7; D not certain. Germline V gene lookup returns CDR1 SGHAT and CDR2 FQNNGV. This CDR3 spans 14 amino acids. The V end lost 1 base, the J end lost 2 bases, and 9 bases lay between the germline ends. The CDR3, as DNA: TGTGCCAGCAGCTTAGTTGTCGCCGCCTACGAGCAGTACTTC. Protein sequence: CASSLVVAAYEQYF.

The rearrangement uses TRBV4-3 and TRBJ1-5, with a tentative D call TRBD1 (6 bases). V shed 3 bases and J shed 3 bases, with 18 bases lying between them. The CDR3 has 17 residues. Per the germline V gene, CDR1 is LGHNA and CDR2 is YSLEER. CDR3 sequence reads: CASSHIQGEGVNQPQHF. As DNA, the CDR3 is TGCGCCAGCAGCCATATCCAGGGAGAGGGGGTCAATCAGCCCCAGCATTTT.

This clone has a single count. The rearrangement joins TRBV7-2 to TRBJ2-7, with D possibly being TRBD1 (6 bases). V lost 2 bases, J lost 2 bases, and 10 bases lay in between. The CDR3 spans 14 residues. In germline, CDR1 is SGHTA, CDR2 FQGNSA. The CDR3 loop is CASSLRDTAYEQYF. CDR3 DNA sequence: TGTGCCAGCAGCTTAAGGGACACGGCCTACGAGCAGTACTTC.